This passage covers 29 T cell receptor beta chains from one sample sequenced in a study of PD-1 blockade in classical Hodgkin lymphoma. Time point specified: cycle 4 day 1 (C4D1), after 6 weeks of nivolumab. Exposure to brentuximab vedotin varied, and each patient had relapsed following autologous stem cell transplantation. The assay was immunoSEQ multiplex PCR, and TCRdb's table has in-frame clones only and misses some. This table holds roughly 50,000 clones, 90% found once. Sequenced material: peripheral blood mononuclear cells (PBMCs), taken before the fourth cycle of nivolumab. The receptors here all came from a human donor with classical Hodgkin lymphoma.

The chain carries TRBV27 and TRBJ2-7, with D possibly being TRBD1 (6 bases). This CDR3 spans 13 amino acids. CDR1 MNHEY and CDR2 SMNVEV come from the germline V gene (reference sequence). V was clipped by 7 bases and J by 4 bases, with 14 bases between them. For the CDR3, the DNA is TGTGCCAGCAAAAGACAGGACCTTTACGAGCAGTACTTC. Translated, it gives CASKRQDLYEQYF.

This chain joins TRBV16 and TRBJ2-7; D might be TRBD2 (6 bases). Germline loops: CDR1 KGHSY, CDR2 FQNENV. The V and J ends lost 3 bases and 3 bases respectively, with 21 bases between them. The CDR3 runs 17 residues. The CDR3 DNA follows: TGTGCCAGCAGCCAGTTTAGTGGGAGGAAGACCAACTACGAGCAGTACTTC. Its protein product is CASSQFSGRKTNYEQYF.

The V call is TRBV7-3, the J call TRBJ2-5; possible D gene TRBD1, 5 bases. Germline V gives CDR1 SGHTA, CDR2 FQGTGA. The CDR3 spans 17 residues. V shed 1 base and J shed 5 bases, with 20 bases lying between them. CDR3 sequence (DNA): TGTGCCAGCAGCTTAAGCGGACATAACCTAGTAGGGGAGACCCAGTACTTC. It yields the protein CASSLSGHNLVGETQYF.

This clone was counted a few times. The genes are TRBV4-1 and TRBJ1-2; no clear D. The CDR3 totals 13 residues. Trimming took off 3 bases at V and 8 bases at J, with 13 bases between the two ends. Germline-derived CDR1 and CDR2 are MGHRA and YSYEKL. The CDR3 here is CASSQTLTRGYTF. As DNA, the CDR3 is TGCGCCAGCAGCCAGACCCTCACGCGAGGCTACACCTTC.

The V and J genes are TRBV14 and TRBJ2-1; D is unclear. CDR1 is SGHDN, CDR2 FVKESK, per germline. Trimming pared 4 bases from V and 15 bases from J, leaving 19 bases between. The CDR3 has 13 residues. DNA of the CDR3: TGTGCCAGCAGCCTGAGGCCCCCCAGGTCTTTGTTCTTC. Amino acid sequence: CASSLRPPRSLFF.

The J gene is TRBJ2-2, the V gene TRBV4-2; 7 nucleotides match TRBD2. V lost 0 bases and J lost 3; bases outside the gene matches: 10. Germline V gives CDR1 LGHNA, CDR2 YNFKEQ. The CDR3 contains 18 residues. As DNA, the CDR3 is TGTGCCAGCAGCCAAGAGGGGCAAGGGCGGGAGTACACCGGGGAGCTGTTTTTT. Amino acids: CASSQEGQGREYTGELFF.

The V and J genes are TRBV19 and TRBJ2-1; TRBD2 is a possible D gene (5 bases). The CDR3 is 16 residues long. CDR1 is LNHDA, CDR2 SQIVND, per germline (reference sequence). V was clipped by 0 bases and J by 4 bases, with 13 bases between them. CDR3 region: CASSIDDSDLYNEQFF. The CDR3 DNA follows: TGTGCCAGTAGTATAGATGATAGCGACCTATACAATGAGCAGTTCTTC.

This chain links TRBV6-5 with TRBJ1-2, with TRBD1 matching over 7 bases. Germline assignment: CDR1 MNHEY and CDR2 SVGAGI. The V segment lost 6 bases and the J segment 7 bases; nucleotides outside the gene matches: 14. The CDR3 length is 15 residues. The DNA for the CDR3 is TGTGCCAGCAGGCCGACCCGGGACAGTGCTCTTGGCTACACCTTC. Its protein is CASRPTRDSALGYTF.

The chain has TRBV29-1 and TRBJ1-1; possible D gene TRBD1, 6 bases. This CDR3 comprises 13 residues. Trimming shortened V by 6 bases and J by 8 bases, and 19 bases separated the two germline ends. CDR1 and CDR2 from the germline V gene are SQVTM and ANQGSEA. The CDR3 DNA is TGCAGCGTCCATGGGGGGGGCGATCTAGAAGCTTTCTTT. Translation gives CSVHGGGDLEAFF.

CDR3 residues: CASWKRGKSSYEQYF. The CDR3 nucleotides are TGTGCCAGCTGGAAACGGGGTAAAAGCTCCTACGAGCAGTACTTC. The V call is TRBV21-1, the J call TRBJ2-7; the table's D call, TRBD2, has no DNA check behind it. TRBV21-1 is tagged as a pseudogene. The CDR3 has 15 residues.

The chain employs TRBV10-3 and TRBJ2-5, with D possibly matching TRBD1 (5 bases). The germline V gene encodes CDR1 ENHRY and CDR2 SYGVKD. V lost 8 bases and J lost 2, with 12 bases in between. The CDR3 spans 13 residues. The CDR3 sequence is CAIQQQGQETQYF. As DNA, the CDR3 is TGTGCCATCCAGCAGCAGGGACAAGAGACCCAGTACTTC.

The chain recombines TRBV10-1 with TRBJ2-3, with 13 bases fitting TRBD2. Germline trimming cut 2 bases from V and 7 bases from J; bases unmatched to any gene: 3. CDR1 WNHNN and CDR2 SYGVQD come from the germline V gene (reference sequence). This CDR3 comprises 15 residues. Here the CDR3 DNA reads TGCGCCAGCAGTGAGGGACTAGCGGGGGCGAATACGCAGTATTTT. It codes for CASSEGLAGANTQYF.

The CDR3 nucleotides read TGCGCCAGCAGCTTGGCGGGACAGGGGGCCTACGAGCAGTACTTC. As protein: CASSLAGQGAYEQYF. V gene TRBV5-1 combines with J gene TRBJ2-7; the match to TRBD1 covers 11 bases. V lost 0 bases and J lost 2; bases outside the gene matches: 1. CDR1 and CDR2 from the germline V gene are SGHRS and YFSETQ. There are 15 residues in the CDR3.

CDR3 protein: CSALEDTIYF. CDR3 DNA: TGCAGTGCTTTGGAGGACACCATATATTTT. The rearrangement joins TRBV20-1 to TRBJ1-3; unclear D gene. Germline lookup yields CDR1 DFQATT and CDR2 SNEGSKA (reference sequence). Trimming stripped 5 bases from V and 8 bases from J, with 7 bases between. CDR3 length: 10 amino acids.

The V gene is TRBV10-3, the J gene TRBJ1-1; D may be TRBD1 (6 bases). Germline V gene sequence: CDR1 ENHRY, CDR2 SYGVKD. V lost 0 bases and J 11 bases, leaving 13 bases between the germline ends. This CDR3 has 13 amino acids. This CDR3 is CAISESIKGEAFF. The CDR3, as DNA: TGTGCCATCAGTGAGTCGATTAAGGGGGAGGCTTTCTTT.

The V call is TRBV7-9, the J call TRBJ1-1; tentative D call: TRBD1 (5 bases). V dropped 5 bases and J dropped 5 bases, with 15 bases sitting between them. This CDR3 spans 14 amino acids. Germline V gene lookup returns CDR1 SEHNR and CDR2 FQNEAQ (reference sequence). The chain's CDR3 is CASSQHAGRTEAFF. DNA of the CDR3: TGTGCCAGCAGCCAACACGCAGGGAGAACTGAAGCTTTCTTT.

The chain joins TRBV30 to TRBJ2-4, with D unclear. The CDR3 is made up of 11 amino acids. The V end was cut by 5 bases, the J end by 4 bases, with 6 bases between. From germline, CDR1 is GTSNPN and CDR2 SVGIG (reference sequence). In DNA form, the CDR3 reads TGTGCCTGGGGGCCTAAAAACATTCAGTACTTC. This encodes CAWGPKNIQYF.

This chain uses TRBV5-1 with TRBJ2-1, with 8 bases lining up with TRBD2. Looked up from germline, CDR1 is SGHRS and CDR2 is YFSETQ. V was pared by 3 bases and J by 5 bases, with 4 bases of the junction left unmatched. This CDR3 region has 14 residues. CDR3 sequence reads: CASSSKREHNEQFF. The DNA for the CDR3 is TGCGCCAGCAGCTCCAAGCGGGAGCACAATGAGCAGTTCTTC.

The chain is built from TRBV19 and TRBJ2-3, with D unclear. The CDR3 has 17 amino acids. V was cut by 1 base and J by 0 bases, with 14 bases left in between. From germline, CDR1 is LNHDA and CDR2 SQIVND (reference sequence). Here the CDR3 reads CASSIGVYRASTDTQYF. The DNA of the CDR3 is TGTGCCAGTAGTATAGGGGTGTACAGAGCTAGCACAGATACGCAGTATTTT.

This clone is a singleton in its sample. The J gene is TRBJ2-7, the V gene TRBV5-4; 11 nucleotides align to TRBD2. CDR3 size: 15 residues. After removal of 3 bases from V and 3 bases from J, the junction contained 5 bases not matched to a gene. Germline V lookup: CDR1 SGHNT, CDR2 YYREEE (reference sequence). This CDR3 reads CASSSPGTSGYEQYF. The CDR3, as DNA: TGTGCCAGCAGCTCCCCAGGGACTAGCGGCTACGAGCAGTACTTC.

CDR3 coding DNA: TGCAGTGTGCCGCAGAGCTACGAGCAGTACTTC. Its translation is CSVPQSYEQYF. V gene TRBV20-1 combines with J gene TRBJ2-7; D is undetermined. Germline values: CDR1 DFQATT, CDR2 SNEGSKA (reference sequence). This CDR3 contains 11 residues. The V end lost 7 bases, the J end lost 3 bases, and 10 bases lay between the germline ends.

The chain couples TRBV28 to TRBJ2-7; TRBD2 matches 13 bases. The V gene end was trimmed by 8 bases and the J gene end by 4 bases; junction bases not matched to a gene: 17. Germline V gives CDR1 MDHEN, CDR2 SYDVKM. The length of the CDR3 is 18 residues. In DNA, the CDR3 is TGTGCCAGCGGCCGTCCGCACATAACTAGCGGGAGGGTATACGAGCAGTACTTC. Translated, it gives CASGRPHITSGRVYEQYF. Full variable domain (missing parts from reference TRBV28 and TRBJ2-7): DVKVTQSSRYLVKRTGEKVFLECVQDMDHENMFWYRQDPGLGLRLIYFSYDVKMKEKGDIPEGYSVSREKKERFSLILESASTNQTSMYLCASGRPHITSGRVYEQYFGPGTRLTVT.

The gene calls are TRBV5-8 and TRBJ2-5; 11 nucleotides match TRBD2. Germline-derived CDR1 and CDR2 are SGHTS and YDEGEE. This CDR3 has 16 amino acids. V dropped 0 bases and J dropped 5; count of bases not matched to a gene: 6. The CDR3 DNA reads TGTGCCAGCAGCTTGGGACTAGCGGGAACGTCTGAGACCCAGTACTTC. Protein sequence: CASSLGLAGTSETQYF.

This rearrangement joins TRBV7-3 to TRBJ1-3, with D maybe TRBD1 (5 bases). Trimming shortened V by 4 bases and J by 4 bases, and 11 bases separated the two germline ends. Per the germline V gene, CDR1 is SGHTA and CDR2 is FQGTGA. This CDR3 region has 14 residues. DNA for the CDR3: TGTGCCAGCAGCTCGGGGGGGATCGGAAACACCATATATTTT. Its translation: CASSSGGIGNTIYF.

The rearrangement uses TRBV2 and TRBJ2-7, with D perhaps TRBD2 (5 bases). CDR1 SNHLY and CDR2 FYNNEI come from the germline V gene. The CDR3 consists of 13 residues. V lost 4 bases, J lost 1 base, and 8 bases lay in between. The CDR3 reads CASSVPGSYEQYF. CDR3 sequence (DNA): TGTGCCAGCAGTGTCCCGGGATCCTACGAGCAGTACTTC.

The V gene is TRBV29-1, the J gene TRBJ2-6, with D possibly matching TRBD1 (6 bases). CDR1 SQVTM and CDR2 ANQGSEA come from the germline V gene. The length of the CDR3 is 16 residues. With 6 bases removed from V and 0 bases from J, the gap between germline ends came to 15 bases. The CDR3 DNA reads TGCAGCGTACGGACAGCTAACCCCTCTGGGGCCAACGTCCTGACTTTC. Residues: CSVRTANPSGANVLTF. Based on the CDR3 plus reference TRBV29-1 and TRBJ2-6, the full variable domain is SAVISQKPSRDICQRGTSLTIQCQVDSQVTMMFWYRQQPGQSLTLIATANQGSEATYESGFVIDKFPISRPNLTFSTLTVSNMSPEDSSIYLCSVRTANPSGANVLTFGAGSRLTVL.

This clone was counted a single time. The CDR3 sequence: CASSVQTGGAFLTDTQYF. Written as DNA, the CDR3 is TGTGCCAGCAGCGTACAGACAGGGGGCGCATTTTTAACAGATACGCAGTATTTT. This chain joins TRBV9 and TRBJ2-3, with TRBD1 matching 10 bases. With 1 base clipped from V and 3 bases from J, the junction kept 11 bases outside the gene matches. This CDR3 spans 18 amino acids. CDR1 is SGDLS and CDR2 is YYNGEE in the germline V gene.

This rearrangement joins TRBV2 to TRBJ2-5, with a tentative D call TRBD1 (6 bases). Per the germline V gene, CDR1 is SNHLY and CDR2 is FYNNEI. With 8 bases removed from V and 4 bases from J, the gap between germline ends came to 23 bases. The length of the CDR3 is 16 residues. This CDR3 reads CASQGVPALGGETQYF. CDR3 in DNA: TGTGCCAGCCAAGGGGTACCAGCGCTAGGGGGAGAGACCCAGTACTTC.

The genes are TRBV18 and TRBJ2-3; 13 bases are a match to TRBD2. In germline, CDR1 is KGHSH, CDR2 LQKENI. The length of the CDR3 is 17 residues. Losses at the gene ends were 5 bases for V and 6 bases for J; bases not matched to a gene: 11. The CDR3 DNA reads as TGTGCCAGCTCAGGCCGGACTAGCGGGAGTGCAAGGGATACGCAGTATTTT. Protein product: CASSGRTSGSARDTQYF.